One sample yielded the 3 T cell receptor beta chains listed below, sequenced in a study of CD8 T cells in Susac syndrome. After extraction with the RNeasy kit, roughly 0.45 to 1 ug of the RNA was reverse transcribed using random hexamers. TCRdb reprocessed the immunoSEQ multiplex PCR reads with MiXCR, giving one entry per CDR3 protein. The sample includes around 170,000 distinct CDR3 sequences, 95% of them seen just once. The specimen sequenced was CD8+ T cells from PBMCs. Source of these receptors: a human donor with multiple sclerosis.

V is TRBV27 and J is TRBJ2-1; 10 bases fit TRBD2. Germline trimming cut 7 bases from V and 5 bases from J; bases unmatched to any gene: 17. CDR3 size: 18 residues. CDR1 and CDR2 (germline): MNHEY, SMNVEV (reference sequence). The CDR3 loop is CASTQKGTSVSVDNEQFF. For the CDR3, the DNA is TGTGCCAGCACACAAAAAGGGACTAGCGTTAGCGTCGACAATGAGCAGTTCTTC.

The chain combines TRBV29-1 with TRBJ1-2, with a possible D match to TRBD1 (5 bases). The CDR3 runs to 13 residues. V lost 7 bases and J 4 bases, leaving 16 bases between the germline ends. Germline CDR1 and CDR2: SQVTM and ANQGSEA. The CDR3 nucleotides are TGCAGCGCTGGGGAGGGGACGGGCTATGGCTACACCTTC. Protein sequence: CSAGEGTGYGYTF.

CDR3 sequence: CASTQPSYEQYF. CDR3 DNA sequence: TGTGCCAGCACCCAACCGTCCTACGAGCAGTACTTC. The chain has TRBV11-2 and TRBJ2-7; unclear D gene. Deletions cut 7 bases from V and 1 base from J, with 8 bases between. CDR3 length: 12 residues. From germline, CDR1 is SGHAT and CDR2 FQNNGV.